The entry below describes one T cell receptor (beta chain). No antigen is known for it. TCRdb's table, derived via immunoSEQ multiplex PCR, lists solely in-frame clones and lacks some. The sample contains roughly 130,000 clones, under 95% of which appear only once. Trimming took 2 bases from V and 2 from J; bases not matched to a gene: 2. This CDR3 has 15 residues. Germline CDR1 and CDR2: SGHDT and YYEEEE. The entry originates in a study of T cell responses to AZD1222 COVID-19 vaccine. Study details: Second-dose intervals of approximately 4 or approximately 12 weeks were pooled.

Notes on the study in general: Receipt of two AZD1222 doses was followed by a rise in Spike-specific TCR breadth and depth. Of spike-specific TCRs, nearly half reportedly target regions left unmutated in variants.

This TCR derives from an adult in good health. The sample was peripheral blood, taken on day 0 of AZD1222 vaccination. The V and J genes are TRBV5-6 and TRBJ1-5; 9 positions match TRBD1. The CDR3 bases are TGTGCCAGCAGCTTAGGGACAGGGCGCAATCAGCCCCAGCATTTT. Translation gives CASSLGTGRNQPQHF.